Listed here are 10 T cell receptor beta chains from one sample, sequenced in a study. From the RT-PCR reads, TCRdb called clonotypes with MiXCR, one entry per CDR3 protein. Here the sample spans about 680,000 distinct CDR3 sequences, 12% to 15% being singletons. Sequencing was done on a sample of memory CD4+ T cells from blood. These receptors were obtained from a female donor in good health, serving as a healthy control.

The sample holds many counts of this clonotype. This sequence joins TRBV4-2 and TRBJ2-7; maybe TRBD2 (5 bases). V was shortened by 0 bases and J by 3 bases, with 15 bases between the two germline ends. Germline lookup yields CDR1 LGHNA and CDR2 YNFKEQ. The length of the CDR3 is 16 residues. For the CDR3, the DNA is TGTGCCAGCAGCCAAGACGTATCTAGCCCCTACTACGAGCAGTACTTC. Translation: CASSQDVSSPYYEQYF.

This clonotype was observed at least ten times. The chain links TRBV7-2 to TRBJ1-2; possible D gene TRBD1, 5 bases. This CDR3 spans 12 amino acids. V was shortened by 5 bases and J by 10 bases, with 14 bases between the two germline ends. Germline V gives CDR1 SGHTA, CDR2 FQGNSA. DNA for the CDR3: TGTGCCAGCAGCGGCGACAGATCGGTCTACACCTTC. The encoded protein is CASSGDRSVYTF.

This clonotype has at least ten counts. In DNA form, the CDR3 reads TGCAGCGTTACTAGCGGCAACACCGGGGAGCTGTTTTTT. Translation gives CSVTSGNTGELFF. The V call is TRBV29-1, the J call TRBJ2-2; 8 bases are a match to TRBD2. V lost 5 bases and J lost 2; bases outside the gene matches: 1. The germline V gene encodes CDR1 SQVTM and CDR2 ANQGSEA. The CDR3 covers 13 residues.

This clonotype was observed at least ten times. The chain links TRBV18 to TRBJ2-7; D unresolved. The length of the CDR3 is 13 residues. V was clipped by 1 base and J by 8 bases, with 12 bases between them. CDR1 is KGHSH, CDR2 LQKENI, per germline. The CDR3 region has the DNA TGTGCCAGCTCACCACTAGATGGAATCCAGCAGTACTTC. Translation gives CASSPLDGIQQYF.

This clonotype occurred a few times. This chain uses TRBV12-3 or TRBV12-4 with TRBJ1-5; no definite D call. V lost 1 base, J lost 5 bases, and 6 bases lay in between. CDR3 length: 13 amino acids. The CDR3 sequence: CASSLDGYQPQHF. The CDR3 DNA sequence: TGTGCCAGCAGTTTAGATGGTTATCAGCCCCAGCATTTT.

This clonotype occurred many times. The chain combines TRBV3-1 with TRBJ2-1, with 10 nucleotides matching TRBD2. V lost 4 bases and J lost 3; bases outside the gene matches: 3. The CDR3 is made up of 15 amino acids. Germline CDR1 is LGHDT and CDR2 is YNNKEL (reference sequence). The CDR3 DNA is TGTGCCAGCAGCCCCCGACTAGCGGGCTACAATGAGCAGTTCTTC. Translation gives CASSPRLAGYNEQFF.

V usage is TRBV7-9 and J usage is TRBJ2-3; 10 bases map to TRBD2. The ends lost 4 bases at V and 2 bases at J; junction bases unmatched: 12. Germline CDR1 is SEHNR and CDR2 is FQNEAQ (reference sequence). The CDR3 totals 18 residues. Written as DNA, the CDR3 is TGTGCCAGCAGCTCGGACCCCGGCCTAGCGGGAGTCACAGATACGCAGTATTTT. Translation: CASSSDPGLAGVTDTQYF.

This clonotype was detected ten times or more. The gene calls are TRBV4-2 and TRBJ2-3, with D maybe TRBD2 (6 bases). Germline V CDR1 and CDR2: LGHNA, YNFKEQ. V was cut by 4 bases and J by 4 bases, with 15 bases left in between. The CDR3 contains 15 residues. The CDR3 loop reads CASSLRRAQSDTQYF. In DNA form, the CDR3 reads TGTGCCAGCAGCCTTAGGAGGGCCCAGTCAGATACGCAGTATTTT.

This clonotype was counted at least ten times. For the CDR3, the DNA is TGCGCCAGCAGCTTGCTGGCGGGAGGGAGGACAGATACGCAGTATTTT. Amino acids: CASSLLAGGRTDTQYF. V usage is TRBV5-1 and J usage is TRBJ2-3; 9 nucleotides agree with TRBD2. The CDR3 has 16 amino acids. J gave up 3 bases and V 1 base, and 6 bases lay outside the gene matches. Germline CDR1 is SGHRS and CDR2 is YFSETQ.

This clonotype showed up just a few times. The CDR3 here is CASRDAAYEQYF. DNA for the CDR3: TGTGCCAGCAGGGACGCGGCCTACGAGCAGTACTTC. This rearrangement joins TRBV7-2 to TRBJ2-7; D gene uncertain. The CDR3 loop spans 12 amino acids. Germline loops: CDR1 SGHTA, CDR2 FQGNSA. Trimming took off 6 bases at V and 2 bases at J, with 8 bases between the two ends.